Listed below are T cell receptor beta chains from one sample, sequenced in a study of blood T cell repertoires in COVID-19. Profiling relied on immunoSEQ multiplex PCR, and the TCRdb table lists in-frame clones only, not all of them. Among under 30,000 clones, 86% were seen once, and the ten largest hold 15% to 20%. Input material: peripheral blood. These receptors were collected from a human donor with acute or convalescent COVID-19. The donor label of this sample is uncertain. CDR3s leave out the opening cysteine and the closing phenylalanine or tryptophan.

TRBV6-5	TRBJ1-5	ASSVGQGINQPQH
TRBV19	TRBJ2-1	ASSKVASGGSSYNEQF
TRBV30	TRBJ2-7	AWSVDLAGAYEQY
TRBV18	TRBJ1-1	ASSPLRRDPNTEAF
TRBV5-8	TRBJ2-7	ASRNRGLGGYEQY
TRBV6-5	TRBJ1-5	ASSVQGLDQPQH
TRBV9	TRBJ2-1	ASSKPGQWYEQF
TRBV5-1	TRBJ1-1	ASSGGQGARSTEAF
TRBV11-1	TRBJ2-2	ASSRTGNTGELF
TRBV25-1	TRBJ1-6	ASSGELYNSPLH
TRBV11-2	TRBJ2-5	ASGSSGEETQY
TRBV6-5	TRBJ2-7	ASRPGAGGTYEQY
TRBV5-1	TRBJ1-1	ASSLESRRDTEAF
TRBV7-2	TRBJ2-3	ASSLQGARSTDTQY
TRBV3-1/TRBV3-2	TRBJ2-5	ASSQDSGKETQY
TRBV6-5	TRBJ2-1	ASWGRVAGNEQF
TRBV5-6	TRBJ1-4	ASSSRQGWKEKLF
TRBV7-8	TRBJ1-4	ASSPSGSYEKLF
TRBV5-1	TRBJ1-6	ASSPVAANNSPLH
TRBV30	TRBJ1-2	AWSLRTGGNGYT
TRBV6-6	TRBJ2-1	ASSYGGSTYNEQF
TRBV12-3/TRBV12-4	TRBJ1-1	ASSPGQGSEAF
TRBV5-1	TRBJ1-1	ASSLDSDSWITEAF
TRBV19	TRBJ1-1	ASSPGSARIRGGEAF
TRBV12-2	TRBJ1-1	ASRLVRGQSNRGTEAF
TRBV25-1	TRBJ2-1	ASTSRESYNEQF
TRBV7-2	TRBJ2-3	ASSLPSGSTDTQY
TRBV7-3	TRBJ2-5	ASSPTGPHTGGETQY
TRBV19	TRBJ1-2	ASDVAGYGYT
TRBV28	TRBJ1-4	ASSSSGTGVGKLF
TRBV27	TRBJ1-5	ASSEGGYQPQH
TRBV7-8	TRBJ2-2	ASSSLGTGTRGAGELF
TRBV7-6	TRBJ2-7	ASSWDGQGHSSGPLEQY
TRBV5-3	TRBJ1-5	ARSLARGENQPQH
TRBV5-1	TRBJ1-6	ASSPVRRDNSPLH
TRBV7-2	TRBJ2-2	ASNSDRANTGELF
TRBV11-2	TRBJ1-1	ASSRAGVSIGAF
TRBV24-1	TRBJ2-2	ATSGRGQPGTGELF
TRBV6-5	TRBJ2-7	ASSSRQNEQY
TRBV7-8	TRBJ1-5	ASSLSTGVNQPQH
TRBV6-5	TRBJ2-7	ASTQNREYEQY
TRBV9	TRBJ2-2	ASGGQGPDTGELF
TRBV5-6	TRBJ2-3	ASSLPGDRGTDTQY
TRBV21-1	TRBJ2-2	ASSKVSRLVFTGELF
TRBV29-1	TRBJ1-2	SVTGGHGYT
TRBV20-1	TRBJ2-2	SARDAGELF
TRBV7-9	TRBJ1-1	ASTKIWGPPNTEAF
TRBV10-2	TRBJ2-5	ASSDRGWETQY
TRBV20-1	TRBJ1-2	SASKGLTANYGYT
TRBV11-1	TRBJ2-1	ASSLARGGEQF